A single sample gave rise to the 27 T cell receptor beta chains below, sequenced in a study of T-cell reconstitution after alpha-beta-depleted transplantation in children. Using unique molecular identifiers, the investigators prepared the TCRbeta library. TCRdb reanalysed the PCR reads using MiXCR and keeps one entry per CDR3 protein. Of 700,000 to 850,000 distinct CDR3 sequences in the sample, 16% are singletons; the top ten hold roughly 5%. This specimen was PBMCs, mostly from graft donor cells, taken 360 days after TCRalphabeta/CD19-depleted stem cell transplant. The receptors derive from a male patient between 5 and 17 years old who had a stem cell transplant for acute lymphoblastic leukemia, so the T cells may come from the graft donor.

This clonotype was seen many times. The V and J genes are TRBV5-1 and TRBJ2-7; 11 nucleotides align to TRBD2. This CDR3 is built from 16 residues. The germline CDR1 and CDR2 sequences are SGHRS and YFSETQ. The junction had 12 bases not matched to a gene; V was cut back by 6 bases and J by 4 bases. The CDR3 region has the DNA TGCGCCAGCAAGCCGACTAGCGGGATGGGGATGTACGAGCAGTACTTC. This encodes CASKPTSGMGMYEQYF.

This clonotype showed up just a few times. V usage is TRBV7-6 and J usage is TRBJ2-3, with 11 bases lining up with TRBD1. CDR1 and CDR2 from the germline V gene are SGHVS and FNYEAQ. V was pared by 5 bases and J by 3 bases, with 7 bases of the junction left unmatched. CDR3 length: 16 residues. The CDR3 DNA reads as TGTGCCAGCAGCGCTTGGACAGGGGGCGGTACAGATACGCAGTATTTT. It codes for CASSAWTGGGTDTQYF.

This clonotype was observed a few times. In DNA, the CDR3 is TGCAGCGTTGTACGCCCCTCATCGGGTGAGCAGTTCTTC. Translated, it gives CSVVRPSSGEQFF. V and J are TRBV29-1 and TRBJ2-1, with D uncertain. In germline, CDR1 is SQVTM, CDR2 ANQGSEA. The germline V and J ends were trimmed by 4 bases and 9 bases, with 16 bases remaining between them. The CDR3 totals 13 residues.

DNA for the CDR3: TGTGCCAGCCGATTCGGAATCTATGGCTACACCTTC. It encodes CASRFGIYGYTF. J is TRBJ1-2 and V is TRBV12-3 or TRBV12-4; no reliable D call. Deletions cut 8 bases from V and 4 bases from J, with 11 bases between. The CDR3 contains 12 residues.

The sample holds a few counts of this clonotype. This rearrangement joins TRBV27 to TRBJ1-2, with D perhaps TRBD1 (5 bases). Germline CDR1 MNHEY, CDR2 SMNVEV (reference sequence). The CDR3 length is 14 residues. Trimming cost V 8 bases and J 4 bases, with 17 bases left between them. Here the CDR3 reads CASAGTGPSYGYTF. In DNA form, the CDR3 reads TGTGCCAGCGCCGGGACCGGCCCTTCCTATGGCTACACCTTC.

V gene TRBV9 combines with J gene TRBJ1-6, with D hard to call. This CDR3 contains 15 residues. V lost 0 bases, J lost 4 bases, and 8 bases lay in between. Germline CDR1 reads SGDLS; CDR2 reads YYNGEE. This CDR3 is CASSVAPGYNSPLHF. CDR3 nucleotide sequence: TGTGCCAGCAGCGTAGCACCAGGTTATAATTCACCCCTCCACTTT.

This chain joins TRBV7-9 and TRBJ2-1; no definite D call. There are 14 residues in the CDR3. The V end was cut by 0 bases, the J end by 7 bases, with 10 bases between. CDR1 and CDR2 (germline): SEHNR, FQNEAQ (reference sequence). The CDR3 sequence: CASSLAPLGNEQFF. In nucleotides, the CDR3 is TGTGCCAGCAGCTTAGCGCCGTTAGGGAATGAGCAGTTCTTC.

This clonotype has only a few counts. This sequence joins TRBV20-1 and TRBJ2-7; the D gene is possibly TRBD1 (6 bases). Germline V gene data show CDR1 as DFQATT and CDR2 as SNEGSKA (reference sequence). The CDR3 totals 12 residues. CDR3 DNA sequence: TGCAGGGTAAAGGGGGTGACCTACGAGCAGTACTTC. Translated: CRVKGVTYEQYF.

In its sample, this clonotype was seen once. An end of the junction does not agree with germline; a read error may underlie this. The gene calls are TRBV6-5 and TRBJ2-2; TRBD2 matches 10 bases. Germline CDR1 is MNHEY and CDR2 is SVGAGI. The CDR3 has 17 residues. The CDR3 DNA follows: TGTGCCAGCAGTTACACCCCCGGACTAGCGGCCACCGGGGAGCTGTTGTTT. It specifies CASSYTPGLAATGELLF.

The rearrangement uses TRBV7-9 and TRBJ1-2; D is unclear. Germline assignment: CDR1 SEHNR and CDR2 FQNEAQ (reference sequence). V lost 1 base, J lost 13 bases, and 13 bases lay in between. The CDR3 extends over 12 amino acids. CDR3 coding DNA: TGTGCCAGCAGCTTAGTGGGTGAGGAAAGCACCTTC. Protein: CASSLVGEESTF.

The rearrangement uses TRBV5-4 and TRBJ2-7; D ambiguous. CDR3 length equals 13 residues. V shed 0 bases and J shed 7 bases, with 11 bases lying between them. Germline loops: CDR1 SGHNT, CDR2 YYREEE (reference sequence). CDR3 DNA sequence: TGTGCCAGCAGCTTGGTAGGCGAGGAGGAGCAGTACTTC. The encoded protein is CASSLVGEEEQYF.

At least ten counts were recorded for this clonotype. The gene calls are TRBV28 and TRBJ1-1; D is undetermined. The length of the CDR3 is 11 residues. The germline gives CDR1 MDHEN, CDR2 SYDVKM. The V gene lost 6 bases and the J gene lost 4 bases, with 6 bases spanning the gap. The CDR3 DNA is TGTGCCAGCAGGGTTTCCACTGAAGCTTTCTTT. This translates into CASRVSTEAFF.

The chain couples TRBV25-1 to TRBJ2-6; D is unresolved. V was trimmed by 8 bases and J by 0 bases, leaving 8 bases between them. The length of the CDR3 is 14 residues. The germline gives CDR1 MGHDK, CDR2 SYGVNS. This CDR3 is CASSVPSGANVLTF. The CDR3 DNA reads TGTGCCAGCTCAGTCCCCTCTGGGGCCAACGTCCTGACTTTC.

CDR3 protein: CASSQTGGASNTEAFF. The CDR3 bases are TGCGCCAGCAGCCAGACAGGGGGCGCTTCGAACACTGAAGCTTTCTTT. The rearrangement links TRBV5-1 to TRBJ1-1; 10 positions agree with TRBD1. J gave up 1 base and V 4 bases, and 7 bases lay outside the gene matches. Germline V CDR1 and CDR2: SGHRS, YFSETQ. The length of the CDR3 is 16 residues.

The genes are TRBV7-9 and TRBJ2-7; no definite D call. The germline CDR1 and CDR2 sequences are SEHNR and FQNEAQ (reference sequence). The length of the CDR3 is 14 residues. The V gene lost 2 bases and the J gene lost 2 bases, with 10 bases spanning the gap. CDR3 loop: CASSLLNAAYEQYF. CDR3 DNA sequence: TGTGCCAGCAGCTTATTGAATGCCGCCTACGAGCAGTACTTC. The full variable domain, completed using reference TRBV7-9 and TRBJ2-7, is DTGVSQNPRHKITKRGQNVTFRCDPISEHNRLYWYRQTLGQGPEFLTYFQNEAQLEKSRLLSDRFSAERPKGSFSTLEIQRTEQGDSAMYLCASSLLNAAYEQYFGPGTRLTVT.

J is TRBJ2-7 and V is TRBV29-1, with no clear D. Germline loops: CDR1 SQVTM, CDR2 ANQGSEA. The CDR3 contains 11 residues. V lost 4 bases and J lost 3, with 7 bases in between. The CDR3 reads CSVVQNYEQYF. CDR3 DNA: TGCAGCGTTGTCCAAAACTACGAGCAGTACTTC.

CDR3 sequence: CASTLGGENEQFF. CDR3 sequence (DNA): TGTGCCAGCACCCTGGGGGGGGAAAATGAGCAGTTCTTC. The J gene is TRBJ2-1, the V gene TRBV12-3 or TRBV12-4; 7 bases align to TRBD2. With 7 bases clipped from V and 7 bases from J, the junction kept 7 bases outside the gene matches. CDR3 size: 13 residues.

There are a few counts of this clonotype. V and J are TRBV11-2 and TRBJ2-1, with TRBD2 matching 7 bases. V was pared by 4 bases and J by 6 bases, with 9 bases of the junction left unmatched. The CDR3 totals 15 residues. Germline CDR1 SGHAT, CDR2 FQNNGV. The chain's CDR3 is CASSSGLVSPNEQFF. For the CDR3, the DNA is TGTGCCAGCAGCTCAGGACTAGTCTCCCCCAATGAGCAGTTCTTC. Supplemented by reference TRBV11-2 and TRBJ2-1, the full variable domain reads EAGVAQSPRYKIIEKRQSVAFWCNPISGHATLYWYQQILGQGPKLLIQFQNNGVVDDSQLPKDRFSAERLKGVDSTLKIQPAKLEDSAVYLCASSSGLVSPNEQFFGPGTRLTVL.

In its sample, this clonotype was seen once. The genes are TRBV20-1 and TRBJ2-7; TRBD1 aligns across 9 bases. Germline V gene sequence: CDR1 DFQATT, CDR2 SNEGSKA (reference sequence). The CDR3 loop spans 14 amino acids. Germline trimming cut 3 bases from V and 6 bases from J; bases unmatched to any gene: 9. The CDR3 nucleotides are TGCAGTGCTAGCTCGGGGACAGGGCCCTTCGAGCAGTACTTC. Translation: CSASSGTGPFEQYF.

This clonotype was counted ten times or more. This chain joins TRBV10-3 and TRBJ2-2; D not resolved. CDR1 is ENHRY, CDR2 SYGVKD, per germline. This CDR3 contains 16 residues. V was shortened by 2 bases and J by 0 bases, with 10 bases between the two germline ends. This CDR3 reads CAISEPYNANTGELFF. CDR3 coding DNA: TGTGCCATCAGTGAGCCCTACAATGCGAACACCGGGGAGCTGTTTTTT.

This chain uses TRBV5-1 with TRBJ1-1, with TRBD1 matching over 9 bases. This CDR3 has 17 residues. CDR1 SGHRS and CDR2 YFSETQ come from the germline V gene. The junction had 12 bases not matched to a gene; V was cut back by 4 bases and J by 2 bases. The CDR3: CASSGGDREPVNTEAFF. The CDR3 nucleotides read TGCGCCAGCAGCGGAGGGGACAGGGAACCGGTTAACACTGAAGCTTTCTTT.

J is TRBJ2-3 and V is TRBV11-2; 11 bases line up with TRBD2. Per the germline V gene, CDR1 is SGHAT and CDR2 is FQNNGV. J lost 2 bases, V lost 5 bases, and 3 bases had no gene match. There are 15 residues in the CDR3. This CDR3 is CASSRLAGTTDTQYF. The CDR3 DNA follows: TGTGCCAGCAGCCGACTAGCGGGGACCACAGATACGCAGTATTTT.

This clonotype has just a few counts. The chain is built from TRBV18 and TRBJ2-5, with D maybe TRBD1 (5 bases). Trimming took off 5 bases at V and 4 bases at J, with 11 bases between the two ends. CDR1 is KGHSH, CDR2 LQKENI, per germline. This CDR3 contains 13 residues. CDR3 DNA sequence: TGTGCCAGCTCAAGGGGTCGGACAGAGACCCAGTACTTC. Translated: CASSRGRTETQYF.

This clonotype was observed a handful of times. J is TRBJ2-1 and V is TRBV2; D gene unclear. Trimming cost V 8 bases and J 6 bases, with 14 bases left between them. Germline loops: CDR1 SNHLY, CDR2 FYNNEI. This CDR3 has 13 residues. The CDR3 here is CASGPPNFNEQFF. As DNA, the CDR3 is TGTGCCAGCGGGCCCCCCAACTTCAATGAGCAGTTCTTC.

This clonotype was seen repeatedly, ten times or more. The rearrangement uses TRBV10-3 and TRBJ2-2; D is ambiguous. The CDR3 length is 11 residues. The V gene lost 11 bases and the J gene lost 3 bases, with 7 bases spanning the gap. CDR1 and CDR2 from the germline V gene are ENHRY and SYGVKD. The CDR3 sequence: CALSDTGELFF. CDR3 nucleotides: TGTGCCTTATCAGACACCGGGGAGCTGTTTTTT.

This clonotype was counted many times. The chain has TRBV3-1 and TRBJ1-1; TRBD1 is a possible D gene (6 bases). Germline CDR1 and CDR2: LGHDT and YNNKEL (reference sequence). The CDR3 length is 13 residues. Trimming removed 1 base at V and 7 bases at J, with 10 bases between. CDR3 nucleotide sequence: TGTGCCAGCAGCCAAGGGTTCAGGGGTGAAGCTTTCTTT. It specifies CASSQGFRGEAFF.

V gene TRBV7-6 combines with J gene TRBJ2-5; possibly TRBD1 or TRBD2 for D (6 bases each). V was pared by 1 base and J by 1 base, with 10 bases between. The CDR3 has 15 residues. The germline CDR1 and CDR2 sequences are SGHVS and FNYEAQ. This CDR3 is CASSLVGGFQETQYF. The CDR3 DNA follows: TGTGCCAGCAGCTTAGTAGGGGGGTTCCAAGAGACCCAGTACTTC.